The entry below describes one TCR beta chain. This clonotype was observed a handful of times. Its antigen specificity is not known. Base qualities are not at hand, and no much larger clone is one base apart. Libraries came from 5' RACE. The sample was run on an Illumina HiSeq 2500. A second PCR of about 7 to 12 cycles was run with a J-beta primer mix and a sample-barcoded 5' primer. A template-switch 5' adaptor carrying 12 random nucleotides introduced a unique molecular identifier onto each TCR beta cDNA molecule. Each sample yielded at least 3 million CDR3-containing paired-end reads. First-strand cDNA was synthesized from all RNA with the Mint cDNA synthesis kit, primed by a TRBC-specific oligonucleotide. All cDNA was treated with uracil-DNA glycosylase and then went through a first 18-cycle PCR with the universal primers M1SS and BC2_uni_R. From the authors' description of their analysis: For normalization, 1 million high-quality reads, each with a distinct molecular identifier, were randomly selected from each sample. Reads with shared molecular identifiers were discarded instead of being binned into consensus sequences. MiTCR, with a Q25 quality threshold and the strictest error-elimination algorithm, was used for CDR3 identification, clonotype clustering and error correction. A nonparametric unseen species model using Euler transformation provided a lower-bound estimate of total TCR beta diversity. TCRdb reworked the public reads: Q25 trimming with fastp, MiXCR clone assembly, productive beta chains retained. Each entry is one CDR3 protein sequence, shown with its most common DNA and genes. In this record, the V and J calls reflect TCRdb's handling and not the investigators' own analysis. This sample comprises about 1.5 million distinct CDR3 sequences, approximately 40% of them detected only once. 7.9% of the sample rests with the top ten.

The CDR3 measures 15 amino acids from cysteine to phenylalanine. Only the CDR3 DNA stays, 45 bases, in frame from base 1. Trimming accounts for 4 bases at V and 4 bases at J, while the number of junction bases matched to no gene is 6. According to the germline V gene, CDR1 reads KGHSH and CDR2 reads LQKENI. The roughly 39 donors, aged about 6 to 95 years, were systemically healthy Caucasian individuals from Russia. About 9.1 milliliters of peripheral blood were collected from each donor into EDTA-treated Vacutainer tubes. Ficoll-Paque density-gradient centrifugation was used to isolate PBMCs, with at least 7 million per sample. Trizol reagent was used to extract total RNA from PBMCs, with at least 5.5 micrograms per sample. For every donor, an aliquot of PBMCs went through flow cytometry to measure the percentages of naive CD45RAhigh/CD27high T cells. The data are from a study of blood T cells in healthy people across ages (dated by TCRdb to the mid-2010s). Regarding the research as a whole: In model experiments, roughly one uniquely barcoded TCR beta cDNA molecule per two T cells was captured by template switching. The study measured age-related changes in TCR beta repertoire diversity using deep sequencing normalized with unique cDNA molecular identifiers. Four age groups were formed from the donors: young (average approximately 17 years), middle-aged (roughly 38), aged (about 62) and long-lived (around 80). To avoid experimental bias, donors of different ages were distributed randomly across sequencing lanes. Two additional independent replicas of 1 million unique cDNA reads from the same blood draw were analyzed for two donors (one aged 18 to 30 and one aged 80 or older).

What the study reported, not specific to this receptor: Estimates of total diversity based on one million sequenced T cells were considered lower bounds and underestimates. The long-lived group showed more naive CD4+ T cells, fewer expanded clones and increased TCR diversity than the aged group, suggesting age selection. Conclusive comparison of naive and antigen-experienced compartments was prevented by the profiling of bulk unsorted PBMCs. A strong correlation was found between observed TCR beta diversity and the percentage of naive T cells measured by flow cytometry. Because donor CMV infection status was unknown, age-related changes in expanded clonotypes were potentially confounded. As age increased, observed TCR beta diversity per million T cells dropped in a roughly linear way, and a significant reduction was already evident by age 40.

This TCR derives from a woman between 18 and 29 years old in good health. The V and J genes are TRBV18 and TRBJ2-3; TRBD1 agrees with 9 junctional bases. The sample taken for sequencing was blood. The CDR3 is CASSHRDREADTQYF. The DNA sequence is given as TGTGCCAGCTCACACCGGGACAGGGAAGCAGATACGCAGTATTTT. The CDR3 plus the reference TRBV18 and TRBJ2-3 genes for the other parts give the full variable domain: NAGVMQNPRHLVRRRGQEARLRCSPMKGHSHVYWYRQLPEEGLKFMVYLQKENIIDESGMPKERFSAEFPKEGPSILRIQQVVRGDSAAYFCASSHRDREADTQYFGPGTRLTVL.